A single sample gave rise to the 2 T cell receptor beta chains below, sequenced in a study of technical replicates of blood from a handful of donors. Sequencing used immunoSEQ multiplex PCR; TCRdb keeps in-frame clones, though not all of them. The data contain approximately 97,000 clones, 85% to 95% of them seen just once; the ten biggest clones take up 0.3% to 0.35%. The specimen sequenced was T cells isolated from PBMCs. The receptors were sampled from a human donor in good health.

The count of this clone is one. The chain has TRBV6-1 and TRBJ1-3, with 7 bases that match TRBD1. CDR1 is MNHNS and CDR2 is SASEGT in the germline V gene. The CDR3 length is 18 residues. Unmatched junction bases numbered 13, after V lost 5 bases and J lost 0 bases. CDR3 coding DNA: TGTGCCAGCAGTAAAGGGGGCTCAGCACACCTCTCTGGAAACACCATATATTTT. Its translation: CASSKGGSAHLSGNTIYF.

The rearrangement joins TRBV5-4 to TRBJ2-3; D might be TRBD2 (6 bases). Germline-derived CDR1 and CDR2 are SGHNT and YYREEE (reference sequence). The CDR3 contains 15 residues. Trimming removed 2 bases from V and 0 bases from J, with 10 bases in between. Written as DNA, the CDR3 is TGTGCCAGCAGCTTCCCGGGACTCAGCACAGATACGCAGTATTTT. It specifies CASSFPGLSTDTQYF.